A single sample is the source of the 13 T cell receptor beta chains below, sequenced in a study of cytomegalovirus exposure and HLA in healthy donors (dated by TCRdb to about 2017). The library came from the immunoSEQ multiplex PCR assay. For the multiplex PCR, a mixture combining 60 forward primers for TCR Vbeta segments and 13 reverse primers for TCR Jbeta segments was used. The clones in this table, taken by TCRdb from immuneACCESS, are in-frame only. Not every clone is retained; where verified, under half of the shortfall comes from an unresolved V gene, and the cause of the rest is unknown. The sample records approximately 100,000 clones, more than 75% of which are singletons. The ten largest make up approximately 5% of the sample. The source material was PBMCs. The receptor source for this set is a woman aged 18-29 years in good health and CMV-seropositive.

This clone appeared once. CDR3 in DNA: TGCGCCAGCAGCTCACCCCCCGCCCGTGTCATCGAGACGGGAATCACAGATACGCAGTATTTT. This encodes CASSSPPARVIETGITDTQYF. V is TRBV5-1 and J is TRBJ2-3; TRBD2 is a possible D gene (5 bases). CDR1 SGHRS and CDR2 YFSETQ come from the germline V gene. Trimming shortened V by 3 bases and J by 2 bases, and 31 bases separated the two germline ends. The CDR3 runs 21 residues.

The CDR3 nucleotides read TGTGCCAGCAGAACACAGGGTGGGAACACTGAAGCTTTCTTT. The encoded protein is CASRTQGGNTEAFF. The chain carries TRBV27 and TRBJ1-1; possibly TRBD1 for D (6 bases). V lost 6 bases and J 1 base, leaving 12 bases between the germline ends. The V gene's germline CDR1 is MNHEY and CDR2 SMNVEV (reference sequence). The CDR3 runs to 14 residues.

The chain has TRBV5-1 and TRBJ1-5; maybe TRBD1 (5 bases). V was trimmed by 2 bases and J by 0 bases, leaving 9 bases between them. This CDR3 is 15 amino acids long. Germline lookup yields CDR1 SGHRS and CDR2 YFSETQ. Here the CDR3 reads CASSLTGDSNQPQHF. DNA for the CDR3: TGCGCCAGCAGCTTAACAGGTGATAGCAATCAGCCCCAGCATTTT.

The chain has TRBV7-3 and TRBJ2-3, with TRBD1 as a possible D gene (8 bases). The CDR3 spans 13 residues. CDR1 and CDR2 from the germline V gene are SGHTA and FQGTGA. Trimming left V 5 bases short and J 6 bases short, with 12 bases between. CDR3: CASSGQGGDTQYF. CDR3 coding DNA: TGTGCCAGCAGCGGACAGGGAGGGGATACGCAGTATTTT. Complete variable domain (other parts from reference TRBV7-3 and TRBJ2-3): GAGVSQTPSNKVTEKGKYVELRCDPISGHTALYWYRQSLGQGPEFLIYFQGTGAADDSGLPNDRFFAVRPEGSVSTLKIQRTERGDSAVYLCASSGQGGDTQYFGPGTRLTVL.

This clone showed up just once. V and J are TRBV28 and TRBJ1-2; D is unresolved. V was cut by 8 bases and J by 2 bases, with 12 bases left in between. The germline V gene encodes CDR1 MDHEN and CDR2 SYDVKM. This CDR3 has 13 amino acids. The CDR3 reads CASATHANYGYTF. In nucleotides, the CDR3 is TGTGCCAGCGCAACACACGCCAACTATGGCTACACCTTC.

This sequence joins TRBV5-1 and TRBJ2-7; 7 bases align to TRBD2. The CDR3 has 14 amino acids. J was trimmed by 2 bases and V by 2 bases; bases with no gene match: 4. CDR1 is SGHRS, CDR2 YFSETQ, per germline. The CDR3 spells CASSFSSGTYEQYF. CDR3 coding DNA: TGCGCCAGCAGCTTTTCTAGCGGAACCTACGAGCAGTACTTC.

This chain uses TRBV5-1 with TRBJ2-7, with TRBD2 identical over 7 bases. Germline V gene sequence: CDR1 SGHRS, CDR2 YFSETQ. V dropped 1 base and J dropped 2; count of bases not matched to a gene: 6. There are 15 residues in the CDR3. CDR3 in DNA: TGCGCCAGCAGCTTGAACCCAGCGGGGCCCTACGAGCAGTACTTC. Protein sequence: CASSLNPAGPYEQYF.

The V gene is TRBV5-1, the J gene TRBJ2-1; 12 bases are a match to TRBD2. The CDR3 sequence is 15 residues long. CDR1 SGHRS and CDR2 YFSETQ come from the germline V gene. The ends lost 0 bases at V and 11 bases at J; junction bases unmatched: 6. CDR3 bases: TGCGCCAGCAGCTTGGATAGGACTAGCGGGATTCAGCAGTTCTTC. Its protein is CASSLDRTSGIQQFF.

This clone was seen only once. The chain employs TRBV30 and TRBJ1-2; 10 nucleotides match TRBD1. Germline V gene lookup returns CDR1 GTSNPN and CDR2 SVGIG (reference sequence). V lost 8 bases and J lost 6; bases outside the gene matches: 15. This CDR3 comprises 15 residues. The CDR3: CARLPLGDRGDGYTF. CDR3 DNA sequence: TGTGCCCGATTACCCTTAGGGGACAGGGGTGATGGCTACACCTTC.

The rearrangement uses TRBV5-6 and TRBJ2-7; TRBD1 aligns across 10 bases. The CDR3 runs 13 residues. CDR1 is SGHDT, CDR2 YYEEEE, per germline. V trimming: 7 bases; J trimming: 1 base; junction bases outside the gene matches: 2. CDR3 nucleotide sequence: TGTGCCAGCGGGACAGGGGCGTCCTACGAGCAGTACTTC. This codes for CASGTGASYEQYF.

This chain's CDR3 is CASSYRDRLNTEAFF. CDR3 sequence (DNA): TGTGCCAGCAGCTACCGGGACAGGCTGAACACTGAAGCTTTCTTT. The V call is TRBV13, the J call TRBJ1-1; 8 nucleotides match TRBD1. Trimming cost V 4 bases and J 0 bases; bases outside gene matches: 4. The CDR3 runs 15 residues. Per germline, CDR1 PRHDT and CDR2 FYEKMQ (reference sequence).

The chain employs TRBV7-3 and TRBJ2-7, with 10 bases aligning to TRBD1. The germline CDR1 and CDR2 sequences are SGHTA and FQGTGA. The CDR3 has 14 amino acids. Trimming cost V 4 bases and J 4 bases; bases outside gene matches: 4. As DNA, the CDR3 is TGTGCCAGCAGCTCGGGACAGGGGAGTTACGAGCAGTACTTC. Translated, it gives CASSSGQGSYEQYF.

The genes are TRBV29-1 and TRBJ1-2; D remains ambiguous. The CDR3 is 11 residues long. Per the germline V gene, CDR1 is SQVTM and CDR2 is ANQGSEA. V lost 6 bases and J 8 bases, leaving 13 bases between the germline ends. The CDR3 loop reads CSVHSGSGYTF. The CDR3 bases are TGCAGCGTCCACAGCGGATCGGGCTACACCTTC.